This T cell receptor (beta chain) derives from a study of tissue T cells after allogeneic stem cell transplantation. The time point: mouse harvest day 7 after allogeneic transplant. The graft held 10^6 splenic CD5+ T cells and 10^7 T-cell-depleted bone marrow cells. The CDR3 covers 15 residues. Germline CDR1 and CDR2: KGHPV and FQNQEV (reference sequence). Trimming cost V 2 bases and J 2 bases; bases outside gene matches: 1. Survey-depth TCRbeta CDR3 sequencing reported V/J genes and productive frequencies. Some clones are missing from TCRdb's copy, which holds only in-frame ones; the method was immunoSEQ multiplex PCR. Found here are 9,900 or so clones, roughly two fifths of them singletons; the top ten hold 1.5% to 2%. For this clone: Mouse names are used for the genes. The CDR3 end falls 1 residue outside the read, so it is completed with the germline J gene.

The TCR originated in a female BALB/c mouse given C57BL/6 T cells with graft-versus-host disease after an allogeneic hematopoietic cell transplant. The sequencing sample was made of skin. The V gene is TRBV26, the J gene TRBJ2-5, with 10 bases matching TRBD2. The covered CDR3 bases are TGTGCCAGCAGTCTGGGACTGGGGGTCCAAGACACCCAGTAC. Its translation is CASSLGLGVQDTQY. The entire CDR3 reads CASSLGLGVQDTQYF.